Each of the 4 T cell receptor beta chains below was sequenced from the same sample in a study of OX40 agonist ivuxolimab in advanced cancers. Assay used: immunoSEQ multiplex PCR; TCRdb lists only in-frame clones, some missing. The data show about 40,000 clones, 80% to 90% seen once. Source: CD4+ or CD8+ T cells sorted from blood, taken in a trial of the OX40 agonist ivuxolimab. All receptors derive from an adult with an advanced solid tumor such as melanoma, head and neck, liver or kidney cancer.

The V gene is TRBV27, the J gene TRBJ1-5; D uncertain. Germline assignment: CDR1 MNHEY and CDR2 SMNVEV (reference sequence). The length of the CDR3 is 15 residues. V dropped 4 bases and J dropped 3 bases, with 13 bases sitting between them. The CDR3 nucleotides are TGTGCCAGCAGTTCCGCGACGGGGTACAATCAGCCCCAGCATTTT. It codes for CASSSATGYNQPQHF.

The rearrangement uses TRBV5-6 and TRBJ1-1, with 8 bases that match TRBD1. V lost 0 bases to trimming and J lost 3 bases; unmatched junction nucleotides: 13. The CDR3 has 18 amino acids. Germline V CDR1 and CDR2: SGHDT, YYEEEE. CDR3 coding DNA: TGTGCCAGCAGCTTGGGAGTCAGGGGGCTTGTGGTGGACACTGAAGCTTTCTTT. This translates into CASSLGVRGLVVDTEAFF.

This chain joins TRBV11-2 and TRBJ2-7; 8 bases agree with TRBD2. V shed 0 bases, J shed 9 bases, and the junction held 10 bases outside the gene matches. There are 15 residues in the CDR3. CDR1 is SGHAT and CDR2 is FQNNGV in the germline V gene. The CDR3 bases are TGTGCCAGCAGCTTAGATGTCGGGGGACTAGGTCGGCAGTACTTC. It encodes CASSLDVGGLGRQYF.

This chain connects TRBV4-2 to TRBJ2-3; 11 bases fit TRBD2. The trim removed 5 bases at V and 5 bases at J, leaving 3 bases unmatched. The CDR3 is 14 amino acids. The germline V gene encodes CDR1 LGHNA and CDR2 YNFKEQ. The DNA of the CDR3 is TGTGCCAGCAGCTCCGGGACTAGCGGAGATACGCAGTATTTT. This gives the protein CASSSGTSGDTQYF.